A selection of T cell receptor beta chains follows, all from one sample in a study of blood T cell repertoires in COVID-19. Assay used: immunoSEQ multiplex PCR; TCRdb lists only in-frame clones, some missing. The sample lists fewer than 250,000 clones, 86% occurring once. Sequencing input: peripheral blood. Source of these receptors: a woman aged 80 or over with COVID-19, enrolled during active disease. CDR3s include the opening cysteine and the closing phenylalanine or tryptophan. The order of the fields is J gene, clone size, D gene, V gene, CDR3 protein, CDR3 DNA. D genes are given only for firm matches. Where a row states a size, it is once, few, many or the class of an expanded clone; other rows omit it.

j_gene: TRBJ1-1
abundance: -
d_gene: TRBD1
v_gene: TRBV20-1
CDR3aa: CSAGGTGRAFF
CDR3nt: TGCAGTGCTGGAGGGACAGGGAGAGCTTTCTTT

j_gene: TRBJ2-7
abundance: -
d_gene: -
v_gene: TRBV24-1
CDR3aa: CATSDFDRGLPYEQYF
CDR3nt: TGTGCCACCAGTGATTTCGACAGGGGACTACCCTACGAGCAGTACTTC

j_gene: TRBJ2-7
abundance: -
d_gene: TRBD2
v_gene: TRBV7-2
CDR3aa: CASSMRAGGYEQYF
CDR3nt: TGTGCCAGCAGCATGAGGGCGGGGGGCTACGAGCAGTACTTC

j_gene: TRBJ1-5
abundance: -
d_gene: -
v_gene: TRBV28
CDR3aa: CASSSDTGGNQPQHF
CDR3nt: TGTGCCAGCAGTTCAGATACCGGAGGGAATCAGCCCCAGCATTTT

j_gene: TRBJ2-1
abundance: -
d_gene: -
v_gene: TRBV3-1/TRBV3-2
CDR3aa: CASSQDGGRDNEQFF
CDR3nt: TGTGCCAGCAGCCAAGACGGGGGGCGGGACAATGAGCAGTTCTTC

j_gene: TRBJ2-1
abundance: -
d_gene: -
v_gene: TRBV3-1/TRBV3-2
CDR3aa: CASSQDYPYNEQFF
CDR3nt: TGTGCCAGCAGCCAAGATTATCCCTACAATGAGCAGTTCTTC

j_gene: TRBJ2-5
abundance: -
d_gene: -
v_gene: TRBV6-9
CDR3aa: CASIPWRGPYQETQYF
CDR3nt: TGTGCCAGCATCCCCTGGCGGGGGCCATACCAAGAGACCCAGTACTTC

j_gene: TRBJ1-1
abundance: few
d_gene: TRBD1
v_gene: TRBV18
CDR3aa: CASSPPGQGARTEAFF
CDR3nt: TGTGCCAGCTCACCACCGGGACAGGGGGCGCGGACTGAAGCTTTCTTT

j_gene: TRBJ2-6
abundance: -
d_gene: -
v_gene: TRBV4-2
CDR3aa: CASSTTVTSSGANVLTF
CDR3nt: TGTGCCAGCAGCACCACAGTGACGAGCTCTGGGGCCAACGTCCTGACTTTC

j_gene: TRBJ2-4
abundance: few
d_gene: -
v_gene: TRBV7-3
CDR3aa: CASSPSRGYIQYF
CDR3nt: TGTGCCAGCAGCCCAAGTAGGGGGTACATTCAGTACTTC

j_gene: TRBJ1-2
abundance: -
d_gene: -
v_gene: TRBV29-1
CDR3aa: CSVSGVYGYTF
CDR3nt: TGCAGCGTCAGTGGAGTGTATGGCTACACCTTC

j_gene: TRBJ1-6
abundance: -
d_gene: -
v_gene: TRBV3-1/TRBV3-2
CDR3aa: CASSQGSDSNNSPLHF
CDR3nt: TGTGCCAGCAGCCAAGGATCGGACAGTAACAATTCACCCCTCCACTTT

j_gene: TRBJ1-6
abundance: -
d_gene: -
v_gene: TRBV7-2
CDR3aa: CASSLVTGSVSPLHF
CDR3nt: TGTGCCAGCAGCTTAGTTACAGGCAGCGTTTCACCCCTCCACTTT

j_gene: TRBJ1-5
abundance: -
d_gene: TRBD1
v_gene: TRBV19
CDR3aa: CASSEGQGIQPQHF
CDR3nt: TGTGCCAGTAGTGAGGGACAGGGAATTCAGCCCCAGCATTTT

j_gene: TRBJ1-5
abundance: -
d_gene: -
v_gene: TRBV28
CDR3aa: CASLRSNQPQHF
CDR3nt: TGTGCCAGCCTCAGGAGCAATCAGCCCCAGCATTTT

j_gene: TRBJ1-2
abundance: -
d_gene: TRBD1
v_gene: TRBV6-5
CDR3aa: CASSPRDRVYGYTF
CDR3nt: TGTGCCAGCAGTCCCCGGGACAGGGTCTATGGCTACACCTTC

j_gene: TRBJ2-1
abundance: -
d_gene: TRBD2
v_gene: TRBV7-2
CDR3aa: CASSSSQTSGGGNEQFF
CDR3nt: TGTGCCAGCAGCTCCTCCCAGACTAGCGGGGGCGGCAATGAGCAGTTCTTC

j_gene: TRBJ1-3
abundance: -
d_gene: -
v_gene: TRBV6-5
CDR3aa: CASSRDTGNTIYF
CDR3nt: TGTGCCAGCAGTCGGGACACCGGAAACACCATATATTTT

j_gene: TRBJ2-3
abundance: -
d_gene: TRBD2
v_gene: TRBV7-9
CDR3aa: CASSSPHRLAGSTDTQYF
CDR3nt: TGTGCCAGCAGCTCCCCCCACCGACTAGCGGGTAGCACAGATACGCAGTATTTT

j_gene: TRBJ2-7
abundance: few
d_gene: -
v_gene: TRBV19
CDR3aa: CASSKARRTGGASYEQYF
CDR3nt: TGTGCCAGTAGTAAGGCCAGAAGAACAGGGGGGGCATCCTACGAGCAGTACTTC

j_gene: TRBJ1-5
abundance: -
d_gene: -
v_gene: TRBV18
CDR3aa: CASSPGLSDQPQHF
CDR3nt: TGTGCCAGCTCACCTGGTCTGTCGGATCAGCCCCAGCATTTT

j_gene: TRBJ1-4
abundance: -
d_gene: TRBD1
v_gene: TRBV30
CDR3aa: CAWSVRGRSDEKLFF
CDR3nt: TGTGCCTGGAGTGTAAGGGGGCGCTCCGATGAAAAACTGTTTTTT

j_gene: TRBJ2-7
abundance: -
d_gene: -
v_gene: TRBV6-5
CDR3aa: CASSAGRAVSYEQYF
CDR3nt: TGTGCCAGCAGCGCCGGCAGGGCCGTCTCCTACGAGCAGTACTTC

j_gene: TRBJ1-5
abundance: few
d_gene: -
v_gene: TRBV7-2
CDR3aa: CASSLAGVGQPQHF
CDR3nt: TGTGCCAGCAGCTTGGCAGGGGTGGGCCAGCCCCAGCATTTT

j_gene: TRBJ1-5
abundance: -
d_gene: TRBD1
v_gene: TRBV5-6
CDR3aa: CASSGGGNQPQHF
CDR3nt: TGTGCCAGCTCAGGGGGCGGCAATCAGCCCCAGCATTTT

j_gene: TRBJ2-3
abundance: once
d_gene: -
v_gene: TRBV3-1/TRBV3-2
CDR3aa: CASSHLGRTDTQYF
CDR3nt: TGTGCCAGCAGCCACTTAGGGAGAACAGATACGCAGTATTTT

j_gene: TRBJ1-4
abundance: -
d_gene: -
v_gene: TRBV2
CDR3aa: CASSENLASGKLFF
CDR3nt: TGTGCCAGCAGTGAAAATTTGGCCTCGGGAAAACTGTTTTTT

j_gene: TRBJ1-6
abundance: -
d_gene: TRBD1
v_gene: TRBV6-6
CDR3aa: CASSSGTGETNSPLHF
CDR3nt: TGTGCCAGCAGTTCCGGGACAGGGGAAACTAATTCACCCCTCCACTTT

j_gene: TRBJ2-1
abundance: -
d_gene: TRBD1
v_gene: TRBV5-1
CDR3aa: CASSTGTGGYNEQFF
CDR3nt: TGCGCCAGCAGCACGGGAACAGGGGGGTACAATGAGCAGTTCTTC

j_gene: TRBJ1-1
abundance: -
d_gene: -
v_gene: TRBV5-1
CDR3aa: CASSLASRGTDEAFF
CDR3nt: TGCGCCAGCAGCTTGGCCAGTAGGGGAACAGATGAAGCTTTCTTT

j_gene: TRBJ1-6
abundance: -
d_gene: TRBD1
v_gene: TRBV30
CDR3aa: CAWSDGQGVSYNSPLHF
CDR3nt: TGTGCCTGGAGTGACGGACAGGGGGTTTCCTATAATTCACCCCTCCACTTT

j_gene: TRBJ1-1
abundance: once
d_gene: -
v_gene: TRBV14
CDR3aa: CASSQGPGLEAFF
CDR3nt: TGTGCCAGCAGCCAAGGGCCTGGGCTTGAAGCTTTCTTT

j_gene: TRBJ1-1
abundance: -
d_gene: -
v_gene: TRBV5-4
CDR3aa: CASSLRGGATEAFF
CDR3nt: TGTGCCAGCAGCTTAAGGGGAGGGGCAACTGAAGCTTTCTTT

j_gene: TRBJ2-5
abundance: -
d_gene: -
v_gene: TRBV7-2
CDR3aa: CASSLGQMETQYF
CDR3nt: TGTGCCAGCAGCTTAGGTCAGATGGAGACCCAGTACTTC

j_gene: TRBJ2-7
abundance: few
d_gene: -
v_gene: TRBV7-6
CDR3aa: CASSLVQGGYEQYF
CDR3nt: TGTGCCAGCAGCTTAGTACAGGGTGGCTACGAGCAGTACTTC